This T cell receptor beta chain stems from a study of spatial heterogeneity in lung cancer. About the study: There were consistently more beta-chain sequences detected than alpha-chain sequences.

Trimming took off 5 bases at V and 4 bases at J, with 14 bases between the two ends. Germline CDR1 reads SQVTM; CDR2 reads ANQGSEA. CDR3 length equals 13 residues. TCRdb itself ran the 5' RACE reads through MiXCR, one entry per CDR3 protein. Of roughly 25,000 distinct CDR3 sequences in the sample, around 4.5% are singletons; the top ten hold around 5.5%. Time point of the sample: sample taken at primary tumor resection. Samples were obtained from some 70 donors, all untreated early-stage non-small cell lung cancer patients. The sequenced material consisted of unsorted whole RNA from tumor, nontumor lung or frozen PBMC. The table lists this clonotype with many counts.

The source material was PBMCs, sampled at surgery. The TCR comes from a male donor with early-stage non-small cell lung cancer. This chain joins TRBV29-1 and TRBJ1-1; D is possibly TRBD1 (5 bases). CDR3 sequence (DNA): TGCAGCGTTTCGACAGCCCTGGCCACTGAAGCTTTCTTT. Translation: CSVSTALATEAFF.